This T cell receptor (beta chain) is drawn from a study of CD8+CD57+ T cells in acquired aplastic anemia. Study in general: CD4+ and CD8+ cells, once sorted, gave DNA averaging around 3.2 ug. Some 10 million reads were obtained on average for healthy donor CD4+ cells. Overall study findings and caveats: Patients versus controls showed no significant CD8+ Simpson's diversity difference. Overlap between patients and controls comprised roughly 28 CD8+ CDR3 sequences.

The CDR3 runs to 14 residues. V trimming: 6 bases; J trimming: 4 bases; junction bases outside the gene matches: 6. Investigators profiled TCR beta VDJ and CDR3 from genomic DNA template. TCRdb reprocessed the reads with MiXCR, giving one entry per CDR3 protein. Here the sample spans about 210,000 distinct CDR3 sequences, 61% being singletons. Notes on this clonotype: The antigen is not known.

The clonotype was recovered from a human donor in good health. The chain couples TRBV12-3 or TRBV12-4 to TRBJ2-5; TRBD2 aligns across 9 bases. The material sequenced was sorted CD4+, CD8+, or CD8+CD57+ T cells (not recorded which) from PBMCs. The CDR3 bases are TGTGCCAGCAGAGAAGCGGGGGGTTCAGAGACCCAGTACTTC. This sequence encodes CASREAGGSETQYF.